The 31 T cell receptor beta chains given below trace back to one sample, sequenced in a study of T cell repertoires in cytomegalovirus infection. TCRdb re-derived calls from the reads in MiXCR, one entry per CDR3 protein. The table shows around 900,000 distinct CDR3 sequences, with less than 35% occurring only once. Antigen specificity for these receptors is unknown. Material: cultured CD8+ T cells from PBMCs, obtained from culture after CMV antigen stimulation. The receptors were sampled from a human donor in good health (CMV status not recorded). Some clones in this sample may be carry-over from other donors' samples.

The V gene is TRBV10-1, the J gene TRBJ1-1; D is possibly TRBD1 (5 bases). Between the trimmed V and J ends, which lost 1 base and 1 base, there was a span of 13 bases. The CDR3 is 16 residues long. From germline, CDR1 is WNHNN and CDR2 SYGVQD (reference sequence). This CDR3 is CASSEFGGPRNTEAFF. The CDR3 nucleotides are TGCGCCAGCAGTGAGTTTGGGGGACCCAGGAACACTGAAGCTTTCTTT.

This clonotype was picked up a small number of times. The rearrangement joins TRBV12-3 or TRBV12-4 to TRBJ1-3; no definite D call. V lost 7 bases, J lost 3 bases, and 22 bases lay in between. This CDR3 spans 17 amino acids. Written as DNA, the CDR3 is TGTGCCAGCACCGTTGTAGAGGGTTTCTTGGATGGAAACACCATATATTTT. It translates to CASTVVEGFLDGNTIYF.

The sample holds many counts of this clonotype. Here the CDR3 reads CASSWGRINTEAFF. The CDR3, as DNA: TGTGCCAGCAGCTGGGGACGGATTAACACTGAAGCTTTCTTT. The V call is TRBV5-4, the J call TRBJ1-1, with a possible D match to TRBD1 (5 bases). V lost 3 bases, J lost 2 bases, and 11 bases lay in between. The V gene's germline CDR1 is SGHNT and CDR2 YYREEE (reference sequence). The CDR3 sequence is 14 residues long. Based on the CDR3 plus reference TRBV5-4 and TRBJ1-1, the full variable domain is ETGVTQSPTHLIKTRGQQVTLRCSSQSGHNTVSWYQQALGQGPQFIFQYYREEENGRGNFPPRFSGLQFPNYSSELNVNALELDDSALYLCASSWGRINTEAFFGQGTRLTVV.

This clonotype was seen a few times. This rearrangement joins TRBV11-2 to TRBJ2-1, with 9 bases that match TRBD2. Per the germline V gene, CDR1 is SGHAT and CDR2 is FQNNGV. V shed 3 bases and J 0 bases; nucleotides not matched to a gene: 9. The CDR3 is 18 amino acids. The CDR3 DNA reads as TGTGCCAGCAGCTTCGACAGCTTAGCGGGGGTCTCCTACAATGAGCAGTTCTTC. Translating it yields CASSFDSLAGVSYNEQFF.

This clonotype turned up a few times. This rearrangement joins TRBV4-2 to TRBJ2-2, with D perhaps TRBD2 (6 bases). Germline V gives CDR1 LGHNA, CDR2 YNFKEQ. CDR3 size: 18 residues. With 0 bases removed from V and 4 bases from J, the gap between germline ends came to 18 bases. In DNA, the CDR3 is TGTGCCAGCAGCCAAGATCAAGGTGCGGGGATCCGCACCGGGGAGCTGTTTTTT. It yields the protein CASSQDQGAGIRTGELFF.

In regard to this clonotype: A much larger clone sits a single nucleotide away, making a read error possible. V and J are TRBV7-2 and TRBJ2-7; D might be TRBD1 (6 bases). CDR3 length equals 15 residues. CDR1 is SGHTA and CDR2 is FQGNSA in the germline V gene. The CDR3 DNA sequence: TGTGCCAGCAGCTTAGGGTACGACAGGAGTTACGAGCAGGACGTC. Encoded protein: CASSLGYDRSYEQDV.

This clonotype has more than one count but fewer than ten. CDR3 DNA sequence: TGTGCCAGCAGCTCCGGGACTAGCGGGGGGGATAGCACAGATACGCAGTATTTT. The encoded protein is CASSSGTSGGDSTDTQYF. This chain links TRBV13 with TRBJ2-3; 16 nucleotides agree with TRBD2. This CDR3 contains 18 residues. V was clipped by 4 bases and J by 0 bases; unmatched bases: 4. Germline V gene lookup returns CDR1 PRHDT and CDR2 FYEKMQ (reference sequence).

Only a few counts were recorded for this clonotype. V usage is TRBV9 and J usage is TRBJ1-2; D call uncertain. Germline V gene lookup returns CDR1 SGDLS and CDR2 YYNGEE. Trimming shortened V by 3 bases and J by 0 bases, and 3 bases separated the two germline ends. The CDR3 covers 12 residues. CDR3 region: CASSAPNYGYTF. DNA of the CDR3: TGTGCCAGCAGCGCCCCTAACTATGGCTACACCTTC.

The chain employs TRBV7-9 and TRBJ1-1, with TRBD1 identical over 7 bases. The CDR3 extends over 18 amino acids. V lost 4 bases, J lost 2 bases, and 16 bases stayed unmatched. Germline V gene sequence: CDR1 SEHNR, CDR2 FQNEAQ (reference sequence). This chain's CDR3 is CASSYQEAPGQRNTEAFF. In DNA, the CDR3 is TGTGCCAGCAGCTACCAGGAAGCTCCGGGACAGCGAAACACTGAAGCTTTCTTT.

The J gene is TRBJ2-7, the V gene TRBV15; 8 bases agree with TRBD1. The CDR3 covers 13 residues. With V trimmed by 5 bases and J by 5 bases, 5 bases remained unmatched. CDR1 is LNHNV and CDR2 is YYDKDF in the germline V gene (reference sequence). CDR3 sequence (DNA): TGTGCCACCAGCTTAGACAGGGGTCACGAGCAGTACTTC. It encodes CATSLDRGHEQYF.

This clonotype appeared many times. The chain uses TRBV7-6 and TRBJ2-1; 10 bases are a match to TRBD2. The trim removed 1 base at V and 5 bases at J, leaving 8 bases unmatched. The CDR3 runs 17 residues. Germline-derived CDR1 and CDR2 are SGHVS and FNYEAQ. The CDR3 coding sequence is TGTGCCAGCAGCTTAGGGGGAGGGCTAGCGGGGGACAATGAGCAGTTCTTC. Its translation is CASSLGGGLAGDNEQFF.

In this sample, this clonotype turned up many times. The chain employs TRBV7-2 and TRBJ2-2; 11 nucleotides agree with TRBD2. CDR1 is SGHTA, CDR2 FQGNSA, per germline. V shed 5 bases, J shed 4 bases, and the junction held 6 bases outside the gene matches. The length of the CDR3 is 16 residues. The CDR3 region has the DNA TGTGCCAGCAGCCCTACTAGCGGGGGTCGCACCGGGGAGCTGTTTTTT. The encoded protein is CASSPTSGGRTGELFF.

V gene TRBV15 combines with J gene TRBJ1-1; possible D gene TRBD1, 5 bases. Germline CDR1 LNHNV, CDR2 YYDKDF (reference sequence). The length of the CDR3 is 14 residues. Between the trimmed V and J ends, which lost 3 bases and 0 bases, there was a span of 8 bases. This chain's CDR3 is CATSRRQMNTEAFF. The DNA of the CDR3 is TGTGCCACCAGCAGGAGACAGATGAACACTGAAGCTTTCTTT.

This sequence joins TRBV6-1 and TRBJ1-1; tentative D call: TRBD1 (5 bases). The CDR3 extends over 15 amino acids. The ends were cut back, 4 bases at V and 6 bases at J, with 18 bases in the middle. CDR1 and CDR2 (germline): MNHNS, SASEGT. The CDR3 DNA follows: TGTGCCAGCAGTGTCTGGCCCCTCAGGGAATCTGAAGCTTTCTTT. It translates to CASSVWPLRESEAFF.

The J gene is TRBJ2-3, the V gene TRBV24-1; 12 bases map to TRBD2. This CDR3 is built from 15 residues. Germline assignment: CDR1 KGHDR and CDR2 SFDVKD. V lost 5 bases and J lost 7; bases outside the gene matches: 6. This CDR3 is CATSGLAGASNTQYF. The DNA for the CDR3 is TGTGCCACCAGTGGACTAGCGGGGGCGAGCAATACGCAGTATTTT.

This clonotype has a handful of counts. The V call is TRBV5-1, the J call TRBJ2-7; 8 positions agree with TRBD2. This CDR3 contains 15 residues. In germline, CDR1 is SGHRS, CDR2 YFSETQ. J was trimmed by 7 bases and V by 3 bases; bases with no gene match: 12. DNA for the CDR3: TGCGCCAGCAGCTCCCCCCTGGCGGGGGGCCGGGAGCAGTACTTC. Translating gives CASSSPLAGGREQYF.

V gene TRBV2 combines with J gene TRBJ1-2; no firm D call. Trimming removed 9 bases from V and 6 bases from J, with 14 bases in between. This CDR3 comprises 12 residues. Germline V gives CDR1 SNHLY, CDR2 FYNNEI. CDR3 in amino acids: CASIRGVDGYTF. In nucleotides, the CDR3 is TGTGCCAGTATTCGGGGAGTCGATGGCTACACCTTC.

This chain uses TRBV27 with TRBJ1-1; D perhaps matches TRBD1 (5 bases). The CDR3 length is 13 residues. The V gene's germline CDR1 is MNHEY and CDR2 SMNVEV (reference sequence). Trimming left V 3 bases short and J 4 bases short, with 9 bases between. CDR3 residues: CASSFRTSTEAFF. The CDR3 nucleotides read TGTGCCAGCAGTTTCAGGACAAGCACTGAAGCTTTCTTT.

Worth noting for this clonotype: A much larger clonotype is one base distant, so this may be a read error. The chain uses TRBV10-3 and TRBJ2-7; D possibly corresponds to TRBD1 (7 bases). Germline CDR1 reads ENHRY; CDR2 reads SYGVKD. CDR3 length: 17 amino acids. V was clipped by 4 bases and J by 3 bases, with 22 bases between them. The CDR3 coding sequence is TGTGCCATCAGTGCCCCCAACAGGGGAGGTTTCAACTACGAGCAGTACTTC. This gives the protein CAISAPNRGGFNYEQYF.

This chain connects TRBV12-3 or TRBV12-4 to TRBJ2-7, with D maybe TRBD1 (7 bases). CDR3 length equals 14 residues. V was shortened by 6 bases and J by 3 bases, with 15 bases between the two germline ends. The CDR3, as DNA: TGTGCCAGCAGCCAGACAGGGACTCTCTACGAGCAGTACTTC. Translation: CASSQTGTLYEQYF.

This clonotype was counted only a few times. The chain recombines TRBV6-6 with TRBJ2-3; D possibly corresponds to TRBD1 (6 bases). Germline CDR1 MNHNY, CDR2 SVGAGI (reference sequence). This CDR3 is built from 15 residues. The V and J ends lost 6 bases and 4 bases respectively, with 17 bases between them. In DNA, the CDR3 is TGTGCCAGCAGGAACCCAGGGGATGTCGCAGATACGCAGTATTTT. Its translation: CASRNPGDVADTQYF.

This clonotype came up many times. The chain uses TRBV7-2 and TRBJ2-7, with TRBD2 matching 10 bases. Looked up from germline, CDR1 is SGHTA and CDR2 is FQGNSA. CDR3 length: 15 residues. With 5 bases clipped from V and 4 bases from J, the junction kept 8 bases outside the gene matches. The CDR3 DNA reads as TGTGCCAGCAGCCTAGTTGGACTAGCGGCGTACGAGCAGTACGTC. Translation: CASSLVGLAAYEQYV.

As regards this clonotype: A much more abundant neighbour one base away suggests this may be a read error. This likely comes from a read error, as the CDR3 has no conserved phenylalanine or tryptophan at its end. V gene TRBV7-6 combines with J gene TRBJ2-1; D assignment may be TRBD1 or TRBD2 (5 bases each). Trimming removed 3 bases at V and 9 bases at J, with 12 bases between. The CDR3 spans 13 residues. Germline-derived CDR1 and CDR2 are SGHVS and FNYEAQ. DNA for the CDR3: TGTGCCAGCAGCTTCCAGGGAGTCGGTGAGCAGTTCTCC. As protein: CASSFQGVGEQFS.

The gene calls are TRBV24-1 and TRBJ2-1, with D hard to call. This CDR3 comprises 12 residues. Trimming left V 0 bases short and J 5 bases short, with 1 base between. The V gene's germline CDR1 is KGHDR and CDR2 SFDVKD. CDR3 protein: CATSDLNNEQFF. In DNA, the CDR3 is TGTGCCACCAGTGATTTGAACAATGAGCAGTTCTTC.

J is TRBJ2-7 and V is TRBV15, with TRBD2 matching 8 bases. The CDR3 extends over 12 amino acids. V shed 9 bases and J 7 bases; nucleotides not matched to a gene: 8. Looked up from germline, CDR1 is LNHNV and CDR2 is YYDKDF (reference sequence). CDR3 coding DNA: TGTGCCACTTCGGCGGGGGGTGTAGAGCAGTACGTC. Its translation is CATSAGGVEQYV.

This clonotype showed up just a few times. V gene TRBV4-3 combines with J gene TRBJ1-3; D perhaps matches TRBD1 (6 bases). The germline CDR1 and CDR2 sequences are LGHNA and YSLEER. V lost 3 bases and J lost 5, with 35 bases in between. The CDR3 length is 22 residues. The CDR3 DNA follows: TGCGCCAGCAGCCACAGGCCCTTGCAAAGAGGACAGAACTTCTTGGCGAGAAACACCATATATTTT. Its translation: CASSHRPLQRGQNFLARNTIYF.

This chain links TRBV10-1 with TRBJ2-5; 13 bases map to TRBD2. V lost 4 bases, J lost 0 bases, and 8 bases stayed unmatched. The germline gives CDR1 WNHNN, CDR2 SYGVQD (reference sequence). The CDR3 length is 18 residues. CDR3 protein: CASSGFGLAGEYQETQYF. In nucleotides, the CDR3 is TGCGCCAGCAGTGGGTTTGGACTAGCGGGGGAGTACCAAGAGACCCAGTACTTC.

This chain connects TRBV5-8 to TRBJ2-2, with unresolved D. The CDR3 sequence is 14 residues long. Germline V gene data show CDR1 as SGHTS and CDR2 as YDEGEE. The V end was cut by 5 bases, the J end by 1 base, with 9 bases between. CDR3 sequence (DNA): TGTGCCAGCAGACCGACACAGAACACCGGGGAGCTGTTTTTT. Translated, it gives CASRPTQNTGELFF.

This chain uses TRBV19 with TRBJ1-2, with D possibly being TRBD1 (5 bases). V shed 5 bases and J shed 4 bases, with 20 bases lying between them. In germline, CDR1 is LNHDA, CDR2 SQIVND (reference sequence). This CDR3 comprises 16 residues. Here the CDR3 reads CASSSPARERFYGYTF. The DNA of the CDR3 is TGTGCCAGTAGTTCACCGGCCAGGGAACGCTTCTATGGCTACACCTTC.

This clonotype appeared a few times. The CDR3 coding sequence is TGTGCCAGCAGCCGGGACAGGGCGGGTGAGACCCAGTACTTC. Translating it yields CASSRDRAGETQYF. The V call is TRBV7-9, the J call TRBJ2-5, with TRBD1 matching 9 bases. V dropped 5 bases and J dropped 5; count of bases not matched to a gene: 6. This CDR3 has 14 amino acids. Germline loops: CDR1 SEHNR, CDR2 FQNEAQ (reference sequence). The variable domain in full, completed from reference TRBV7-9 and TRBJ2-5, reads DTGVSQNPRHKITKRGQNVTFRCDPISEHNRLYWYRQTLGQGPEFLTYFQNEAQLEKSRLLSDRFSAERPKGSFSTLEIQRTEQGDSAMYLCASSRDRAGETQYFGPGTRLLVL.

The chain carries TRBV19 and TRBJ2-1; TRBD2 matches 10 bases. Germline V gene sequence: CDR1 LNHDA, CDR2 SQIVND (reference sequence). J lost 10 bases, V lost 10 bases, and 16 bases had no gene match. The CDR3 loop spans 15 amino acids. CDR3 nucleotide sequence: TGTGCCACCCTTTTCGCTAGCGGGGGAGGCAACGAGCAGTTCTTC. Translating gives CATLFASGGGNEQFF.